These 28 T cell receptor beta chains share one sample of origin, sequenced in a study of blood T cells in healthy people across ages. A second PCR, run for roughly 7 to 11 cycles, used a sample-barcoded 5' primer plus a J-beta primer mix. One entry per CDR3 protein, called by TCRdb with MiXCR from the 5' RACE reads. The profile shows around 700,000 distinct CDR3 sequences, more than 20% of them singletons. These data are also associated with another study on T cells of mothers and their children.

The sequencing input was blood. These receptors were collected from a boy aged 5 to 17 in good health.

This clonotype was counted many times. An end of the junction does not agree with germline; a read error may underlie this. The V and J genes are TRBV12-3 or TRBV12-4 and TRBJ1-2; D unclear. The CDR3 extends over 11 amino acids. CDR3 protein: CASSLGYGYTF. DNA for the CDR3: TGTGCCAGCAGCTTAGGCTATGGCTACACCTTC.

The CDR3 here is CSARDFRGETDEQYF. In nucleotides, the CDR3 is TGCAGTGCTCGCGACTTCAGGGGGGAGACGGATGAGCAGTACTTC. J is TRBJ2-5 and V is TRBV20-1; TRBD1 might be the D (7 bases). CDR1 is DFQATT and CDR2 is SNEGSKA in the germline V gene (reference sequence). Deletions cut 5 bases from V and 11 bases from J, with 27 bases between. CDR3 length: 15 residues.

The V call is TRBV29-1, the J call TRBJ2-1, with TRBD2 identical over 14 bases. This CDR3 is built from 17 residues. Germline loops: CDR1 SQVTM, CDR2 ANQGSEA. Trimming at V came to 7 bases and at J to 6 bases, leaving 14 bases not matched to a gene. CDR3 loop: CSAAGTSGSLGGNEQFF. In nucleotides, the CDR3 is TGCAGCGCAGCCGGGACTAGCGGGAGTTTAGGGGGCAATGAGCAGTTCTTC.

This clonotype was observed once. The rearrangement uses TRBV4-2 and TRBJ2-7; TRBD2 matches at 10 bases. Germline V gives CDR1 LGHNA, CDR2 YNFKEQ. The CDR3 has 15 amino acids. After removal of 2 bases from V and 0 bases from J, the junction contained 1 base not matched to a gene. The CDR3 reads CASSQSGGDSYEQYF. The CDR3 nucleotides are TGTGCCAGCAGCCAAAGCGGGGGGGACTCCTACGAGCAGTACTTC.

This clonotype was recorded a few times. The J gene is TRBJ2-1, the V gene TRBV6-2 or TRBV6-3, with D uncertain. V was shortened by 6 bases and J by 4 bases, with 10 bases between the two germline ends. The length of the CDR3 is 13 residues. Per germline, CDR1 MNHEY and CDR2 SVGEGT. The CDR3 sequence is CASSQTRYNEQFF. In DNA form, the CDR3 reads TGTGCCAGCAGCCAGACACGTTACAATGAGCAGTTCTTC.

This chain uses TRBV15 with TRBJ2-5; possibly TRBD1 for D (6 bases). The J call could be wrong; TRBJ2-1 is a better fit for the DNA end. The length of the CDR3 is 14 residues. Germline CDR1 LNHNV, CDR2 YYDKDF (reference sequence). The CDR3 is CATSVWKGDNEQFF. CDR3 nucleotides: TGTGCCACCAGCGTCTGGAAGGGGGACAATGAGCAGTTCTTC.

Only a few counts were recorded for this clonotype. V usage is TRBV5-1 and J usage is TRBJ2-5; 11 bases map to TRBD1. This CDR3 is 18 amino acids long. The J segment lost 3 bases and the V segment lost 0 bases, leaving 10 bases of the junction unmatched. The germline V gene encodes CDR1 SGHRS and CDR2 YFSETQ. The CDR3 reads CASSLALFGQGAEETQYF. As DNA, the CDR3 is TGCGCCAGCAGCTTGGCCTTATTTGGACAGGGGGCGGAAGAGACCCAGTACTTC.

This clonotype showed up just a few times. The chain's CDR3 is CASSLRDGHNEQFF. In nucleotides, the CDR3 is TGTGCCAGCAGCTTGAGGGACGGGCACAATGAGCAGTTCTTC. The genes are TRBV7-8 and TRBJ2-1; either TRBD1 or TRBD2 may supply D (5 bases each). V was shortened by 3 bases and J by 5 bases, with 11 bases between the two germline ends. In germline, CDR1 is SGHVS, CDR2 FQNEAQ. The CDR3 runs to 14 residues.

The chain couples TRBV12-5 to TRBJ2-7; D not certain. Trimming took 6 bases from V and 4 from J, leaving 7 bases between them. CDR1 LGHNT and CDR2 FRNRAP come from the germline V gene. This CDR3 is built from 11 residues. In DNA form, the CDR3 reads TGTGCTAGTGGCCAAATATACGAGCAGTACTTC. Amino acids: CASGQIYEQYF.

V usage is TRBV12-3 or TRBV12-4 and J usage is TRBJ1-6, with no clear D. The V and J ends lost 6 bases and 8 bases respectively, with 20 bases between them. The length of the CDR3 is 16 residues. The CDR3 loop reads CASRNSLEGLDSPLHF. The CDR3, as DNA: TGTGCCAGCAGAAATTCCTTGGAGGGTCTAGATTCACCCCTCCACTTT.

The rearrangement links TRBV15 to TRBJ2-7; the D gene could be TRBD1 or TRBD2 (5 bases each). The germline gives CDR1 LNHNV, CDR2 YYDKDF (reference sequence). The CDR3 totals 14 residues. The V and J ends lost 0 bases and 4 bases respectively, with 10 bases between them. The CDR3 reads CATSRDGGVYEQYF. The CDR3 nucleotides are TGTGCCACCAGCAGAGATGGGGGTGTATACGAGCAGTACTTC.

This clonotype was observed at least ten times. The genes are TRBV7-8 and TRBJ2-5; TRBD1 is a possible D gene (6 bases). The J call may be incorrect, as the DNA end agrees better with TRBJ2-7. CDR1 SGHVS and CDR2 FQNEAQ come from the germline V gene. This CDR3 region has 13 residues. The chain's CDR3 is CASSFGQNYEQYF. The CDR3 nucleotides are TGTGCCAGCAGTTTCGGACAGAACTACGAGCAGTACTTC.

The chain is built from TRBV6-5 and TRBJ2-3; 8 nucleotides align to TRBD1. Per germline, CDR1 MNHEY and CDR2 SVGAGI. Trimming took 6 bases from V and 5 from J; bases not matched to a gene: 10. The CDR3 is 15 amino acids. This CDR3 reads CASRRGQGRGDTQYF. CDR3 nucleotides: TGTGCCAGCAGACGCGGACAGGGCCGAGGAGATACGCAGTATTTT.

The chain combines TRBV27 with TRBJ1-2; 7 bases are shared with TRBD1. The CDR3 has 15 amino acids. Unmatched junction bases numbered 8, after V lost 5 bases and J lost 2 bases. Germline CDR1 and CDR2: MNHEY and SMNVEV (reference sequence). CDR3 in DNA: TGTGCCAGCAGTCACGACAGGGACGTCAACTATGGCTACACCTTC. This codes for CASSHDRDVNYGYTF.

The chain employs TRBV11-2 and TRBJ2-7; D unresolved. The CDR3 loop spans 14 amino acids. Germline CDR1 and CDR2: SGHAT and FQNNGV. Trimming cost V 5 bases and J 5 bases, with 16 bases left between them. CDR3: CASSTRWSGDEQYF. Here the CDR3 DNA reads TGTGCCAGCAGCACCCGCTGGTCCGGCGACGAGCAGTACTTC.

The CDR3 region is CASSHGQGLDTQYF. The CDR3 coding sequence is TGCGCCAGCAGCCACGGACAGGGTTTGGATACGCAGTATTTT. V and J are TRBV5-1 and TRBJ2-3, with 8 bases that match TRBD1. Germline trimming cut 4 bases from V and 6 bases from J; bases unmatched to any gene: 7. CDR3 length: 14 amino acids. Per germline, CDR1 SGHRS and CDR2 YFSETQ.

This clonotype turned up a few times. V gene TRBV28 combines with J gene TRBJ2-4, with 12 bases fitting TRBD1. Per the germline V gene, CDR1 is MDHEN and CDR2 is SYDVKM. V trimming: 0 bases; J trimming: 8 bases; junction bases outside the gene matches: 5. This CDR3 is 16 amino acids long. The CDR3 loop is CASSLWGQGALHIQYF. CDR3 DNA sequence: TGTGCCAGCAGTTTATGGGGACAGGGGGCCTTGCACATTCAGTACTTC.

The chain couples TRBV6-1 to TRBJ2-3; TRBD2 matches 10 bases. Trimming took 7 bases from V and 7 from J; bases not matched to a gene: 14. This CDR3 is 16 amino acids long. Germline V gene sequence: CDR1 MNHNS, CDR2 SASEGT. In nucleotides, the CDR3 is TGTGCCAGCACCGACCCAGCAGTAGCGGGAGGTTATACGCAGTATTTT. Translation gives CASTDPAVAGGYTQYF.

CDR3 amino acids: CASSEQGLAGGDYEQYF. In nucleotides, the CDR3 is TGTGCCAGCAGCGAGCAGGGACTAGCGGGAGGGGACTACGAGCAGTACTTC. The J gene is TRBJ2-7, the V gene TRBV7-2; TRBD2 aligns across 16 bases. V lost 5 bases, J lost 3 bases, and 7 bases stayed unmatched. Germline V gene sequence: CDR1 SGHTA, CDR2 FQGNSA. The CDR3 consists of 17 residues.

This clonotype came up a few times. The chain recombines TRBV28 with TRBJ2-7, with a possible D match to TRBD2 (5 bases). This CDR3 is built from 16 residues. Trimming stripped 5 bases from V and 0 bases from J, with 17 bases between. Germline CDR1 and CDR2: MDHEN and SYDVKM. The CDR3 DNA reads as TGTGCCAGCAGTCTACTGGACTTTCCTAACTCCTACGAGCAGTACTTC. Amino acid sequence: CASSLLDFPNSYEQYF.

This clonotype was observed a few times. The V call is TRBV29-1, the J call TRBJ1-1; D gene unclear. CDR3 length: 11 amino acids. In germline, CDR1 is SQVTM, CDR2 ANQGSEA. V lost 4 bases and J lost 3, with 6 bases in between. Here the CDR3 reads CSVVADTEAFF. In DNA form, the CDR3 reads TGCAGCGTTGTTGCAGACACTGAAGCTTTCTTT. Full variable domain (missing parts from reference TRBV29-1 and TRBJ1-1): SAVISQKPSRDICQRGTSLTIQCQVDSQVTMMFWYRQQPGQSLTLIATANQGSEATYESGFVIDKFPISRPNLTFSTLTVSNMSPEDSSIYLCSVVADTEAFFGQGTRLTVV.

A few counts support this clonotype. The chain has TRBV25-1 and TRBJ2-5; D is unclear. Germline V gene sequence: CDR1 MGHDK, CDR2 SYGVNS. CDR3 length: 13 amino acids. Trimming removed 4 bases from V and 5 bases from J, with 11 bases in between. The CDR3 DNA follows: TGTGCCAGCAGTGCGGTCGGTGGGGAGACCCAGTACTTC. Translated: CASSAVGGETQYF.

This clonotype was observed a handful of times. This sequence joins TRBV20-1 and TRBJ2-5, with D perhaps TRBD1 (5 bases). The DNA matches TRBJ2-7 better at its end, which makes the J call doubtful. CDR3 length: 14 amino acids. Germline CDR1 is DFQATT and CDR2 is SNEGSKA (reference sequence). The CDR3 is CSARAYGASYEQYF. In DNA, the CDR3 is TGCAGTGCTAGAGCGTATGGGGCTTCCTACGAGCAGTACTTC.

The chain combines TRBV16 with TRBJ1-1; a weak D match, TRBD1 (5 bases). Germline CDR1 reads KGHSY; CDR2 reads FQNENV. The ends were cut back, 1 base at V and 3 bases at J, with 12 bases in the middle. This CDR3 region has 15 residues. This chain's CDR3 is CASSQFGGMHTEAFF. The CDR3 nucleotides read TGTGCCAGCAGCCAATTTGGGGGGATGCACACTGAAGCTTTCTTT.

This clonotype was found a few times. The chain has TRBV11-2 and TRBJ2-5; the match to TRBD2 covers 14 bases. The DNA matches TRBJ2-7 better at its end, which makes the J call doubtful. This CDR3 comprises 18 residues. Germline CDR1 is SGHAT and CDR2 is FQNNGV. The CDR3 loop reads CASSPRGTSGRGSYEQYF. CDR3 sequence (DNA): TGTGCCAGCAGCCCCCGTGGGACTAGCGGGAGAGGTAGTTACGAGCAGTACTTC.

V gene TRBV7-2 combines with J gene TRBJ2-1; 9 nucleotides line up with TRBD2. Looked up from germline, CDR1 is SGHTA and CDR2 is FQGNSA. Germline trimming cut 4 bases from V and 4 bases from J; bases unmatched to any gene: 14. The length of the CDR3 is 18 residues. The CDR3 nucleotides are TGTGCCAGCAGCTCCCCGATACGTAGCGGGAGTTCTTACAATGAGCAGTTCTTC. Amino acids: CASSSPIRSGSSYNEQFF.

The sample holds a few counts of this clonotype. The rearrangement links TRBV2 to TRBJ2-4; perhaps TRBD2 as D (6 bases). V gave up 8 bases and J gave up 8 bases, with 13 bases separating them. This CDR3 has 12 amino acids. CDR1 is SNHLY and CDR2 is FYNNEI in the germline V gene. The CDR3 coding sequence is TGTGCCAGCCGGGGGAATTTCCACATTCAGTACTTC. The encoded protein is CASRGNFHIQYF.

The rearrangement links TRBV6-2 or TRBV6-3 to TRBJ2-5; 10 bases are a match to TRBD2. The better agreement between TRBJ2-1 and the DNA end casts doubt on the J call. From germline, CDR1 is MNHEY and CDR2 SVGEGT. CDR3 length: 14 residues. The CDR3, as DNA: TGTGCCAGCAGGCCGGGACTAGCGTCGCGGAGACAGTTCTTC. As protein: CASRPGLASRRQFF.